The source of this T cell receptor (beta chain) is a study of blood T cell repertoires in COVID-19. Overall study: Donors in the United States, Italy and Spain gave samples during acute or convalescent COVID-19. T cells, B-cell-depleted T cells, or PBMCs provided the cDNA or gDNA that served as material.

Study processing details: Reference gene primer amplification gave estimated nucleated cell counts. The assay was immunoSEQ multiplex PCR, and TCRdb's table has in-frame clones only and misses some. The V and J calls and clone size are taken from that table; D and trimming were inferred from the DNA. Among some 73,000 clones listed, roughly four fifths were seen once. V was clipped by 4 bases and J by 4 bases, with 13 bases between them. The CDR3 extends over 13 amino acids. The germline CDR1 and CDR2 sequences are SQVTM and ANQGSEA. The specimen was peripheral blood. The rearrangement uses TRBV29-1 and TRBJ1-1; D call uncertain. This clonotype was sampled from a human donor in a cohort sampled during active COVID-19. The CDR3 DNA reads TGCAGCGTTGGGGAGGGCAGGACCACTGAAGCTTTCTTT. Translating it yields CSVGEGRTTEAFF.